The clone carrying this TCR beta chain was detected only once. TCRdb keeps only in-frame clones here, not all; method: immunoSEQ multiplex PCR. This sample yields 130,000 to 150,000 clones, of which 88% are seen a single time; about 2% belongs to the top ten. The data were obtained in a study of blood T cell repertoires in COVID-19. The CDR3 extends over 14 amino acids. The germline CDR1 and CDR2 sequences are LGHNA and YSLEER. Trimming shortened V by 1 base and J by 4 bases, and 9 bases separated the two germline ends. The sequence derives from a human donor in a cohort sampled during active COVID-19. Sequencing was done on a sample of peripheral blood. The chain has TRBV4-3 and TRBJ2-3; TRBD2 might be the D (6 bases). Here the CDR3 DNA reads TGCGCCAGCAGCCAAGGACTAGGGTCAGATACGCAGTATTTT. Residues: CASSQGLGSDTQYF.